The 19 T cell receptor beta chains below all came from one sample that was sequenced in a study of glioma-infiltrating T cells after dendritic cell vaccination. Here immunoSEQ multiplex PCR was the method, and the copy in TCRdb shows in-frame clones only, minus some. The sample holds fewer than 85,000 clones, roughly 87% seen once. The sample was blood, taken before dendritic cell vaccination. Receptor source: a human donor with glioblastoma.

This sequence joins TRBV6-6 and TRBJ1-5; 11 bases line up with TRBD1. Germline V gives CDR1 MNHNY, CDR2 SVGAGI (reference sequence). The CDR3 length is 16 residues. V trimming: 4 bases; J trimming: 7 bases; junction bases outside the gene matches: 9. The CDR3 is CASSSDRGRTSQPQHF. The CDR3 DNA is TGTGCCAGCAGTTCGGACAGGGGGCGGACATCACAGCCCCAGCATTTT.

This chain joins TRBV7-2 and TRBJ1-4, with 8 positions matching TRBD1. V lost 4 bases and J lost 6; bases outside the gene matches: 7. CDR1 is SGHTA, CDR2 FQGNSA, per germline. This CDR3 comprises 15 residues. The CDR3, as DNA: TGTGCCAGCAGCTCCCGGACAGGGTCCGATGAAAAACTGTTTTTT. Its protein product is CASSSRTGSDEKLFF.

The chain combines TRBV7-6 with TRBJ2-4; no firm D call. CDR1 and CDR2 (germline): SGHVS, FNYEAQ. The CDR3 is made up of 17 amino acids. V lost 4 bases and J lost 8, with 24 bases in between. The chain's CDR3 is CASSYPRSGTRPYIQYF. The DNA for the CDR3 is TGTGCCAGCAGCTACCCCCGGTCGGGTACACGACCCTACATTCAGTACTTC.

The chain is built from TRBV4-1 and TRBJ1-1; weak D call: TRBD1 (6 bases). The CDR3 is 13 amino acids. CDR1 is MGHRA and CDR2 is YSYEKL in the germline V gene. V dropped 4 bases and J dropped 5 bases, with 11 bases sitting between them. The CDR3 here is CASSLGDITEAFF. In DNA, the CDR3 is TGCGCCAGCAGCCTCGGGGACATAACTGAAGCTTTCTTT.

This clone was observed a handful of times. This chain uses TRBV5-1 with TRBJ2-3, with a tentative D call TRBD1 (5 bases). The CDR3 sequence is 16 residues long. Germline CDR1 SGHRS, CDR2 YFSETQ. Trimming left V 5 bases short and J 0 bases short, with 16 bases between. The CDR3 sequence is CASRISSTVSTDTQYF. The CDR3 nucleotides read TGCGCCAGCAGGATTTCTTCGACAGTGAGCACAGATACGCAGTATTTT.

The chain links TRBV9 to TRBJ2-2, with unresolved D. Germline V CDR1 and CDR2: SGDLS, YYNGEE. This CDR3 is built from 15 residues. Trimming took 1 base from V and 0 from J, leaving 7 bases between them. The CDR3 region is CASSVPRANTGELFF. DNA for the CDR3: TGTGCCAGCAGCGTACCTCGGGCGAACACCGGGGAGCTGTTTTTT.

This clone was found a few times. The rearrangement uses TRBV14 and TRBJ1-3; TRBD1 matches at 8 bases. This CDR3 is built from 16 residues. The V gene end was trimmed by 2 bases and the J gene end by 3 bases; junction bases not matched to a gene: 6. Germline V gives CDR1 SGHDN, CDR2 FVKESK. The DNA of the CDR3 is TGTGCCAGCAGCCAAACCGGACAGGGCCTTGGAAACACCATATATTTT. Its translation: CASSQTGQGLGNTIYF.

The chain employs TRBV27 and TRBJ1-5; 9 bases agree with TRBD1. In germline, CDR1 is MNHEY, CDR2 SMNVEV (reference sequence). Germline trimming cut 3 bases from V and 5 bases from J; bases unmatched to any gene: 8. The CDR3 loop spans 16 amino acids. CDR3 amino acids: CASSFQGTGFYQPQHF. The CDR3 coding sequence is TGTGCCAGCAGTTTCCAGGGGACAGGGTTTTATCAGCCCCAGCATTTT.

CDR3 DNA: TGTGCTAGTGGTTTGGGGACAGGGGGTCCAAAACTGTTTTTT. Amino acid sequence: CASGLGTGGPKLFF. The rearrangement joins TRBV12-5 to TRBJ1-4, with 10 bases identical to TRBD1. Per the germline V gene, CDR1 is LGHNT and CDR2 is FRNRAP. The V segment lost 1 base and the J segment 10 bases; nucleotides outside the gene matches: 3. This CDR3 contains 14 residues.

This chain joins TRBV5-1 and TRBJ1-1, with 12 bases identical to TRBD1. This CDR3 has 16 residues. J gave up 5 bases and V 4 bases, and 9 bases lay outside the gene matches. Germline CDR1 and CDR2: SGHRS and YFSETQ. CDR3: CASSPRGTGGRTEAFF. The CDR3 nucleotides are TGCGCCAGCAGCCCTAGAGGGACAGGGGGCCGGACTGAAGCTTTCTTT.

This chain joins TRBV7-9 and TRBJ1-2; 7 bases are shared with TRBD1. The germline CDR1 and CDR2 sequences are SEHNR and FQNEAQ (reference sequence). The CDR3 length is 15 residues. The V and J ends lost 5 bases and 5 bases, in that order; junction bases with no gene match: 11. The CDR3 sequence is CASSPTWDRIYGYTF. The CDR3 nucleotides read TGTGCCAGCAGCCCCACGTGGGACAGAATTTATGGCTACACCTTC.

This clone was observed a few times. The chain links TRBV19 to TRBJ1-6; 9 nucleotides align to TRBD1. There are 16 residues in the CDR3. J lost 5 bases, V lost 4 bases, and 6 bases had no gene match. Germline values: CDR1 LNHDA, CDR2 SQIVND (reference sequence). The CDR3 nucleotides read TGTGCCAGTAGTACCTCTAGGACAGGGGATAATTCACCCCTCCACTTT. This codes for CASSTSRTGDNSPLHF.

The chain links TRBV2 to TRBJ2-2, with 10 bases that match TRBD1. This CDR3 is 17 amino acids long. The junction had 11 bases not matched to a gene; V was cut back by 6 bases and J by 4 bases. In germline, CDR1 is SNHLY, CDR2 FYNNEI. This chain's CDR3 is CASRGQGRWGTTGELFF. The CDR3 DNA is TGTGCCAGCAGGGGACAGGGGCGATGGGGGACCACCGGGGAGCTGTTTTTT.

The genes are TRBV7-2 and TRBJ2-2; TRBD2 matches 11 bases. Trimming removed 5 bases from V and 2 bases from J; junction bases left unmatched: 4. Germline CDR1 is SGHTA and CDR2 is FQGNSA. CDR3 size: 16 residues. CDR3 DNA: TGTGCCAGCAGCAAAACTAGCGGGGGCAACACCGGGGAGCTGTTTTTT. Its translation is CASSKTSGGNTGELFF.

This clone was seen a few times. The chain employs TRBV6-6 and TRBJ1-3; tentatively, D is TRBD1 (6 bases). Germline loops: CDR1 MNHNY, CDR2 SVGAGI (reference sequence). Between the trimmed V and J ends, which lost 6 bases and 0 bases, there was a span of 15 bases. This CDR3 spans 16 amino acids. This CDR3 reads CASSTTTGLSGNTIYF. Written as DNA, the CDR3 is TGTGCCAGCAGCACCACGACAGGTCTCTCTGGAAACACCATATATTTT.

In DNA, the CDR3 is TGTGCCAGCAGTTCCGGACAGGGGCAGTACTTC. It codes for CASSSGQGQYF. This rearrangement joins TRBV27 to TRBJ2-7; 8 nucleotides align to TRBD1. CDR1 is MNHEY and CDR2 is SMNVEV in the germline V gene (reference sequence). The CDR3 runs to 11 residues. With V trimmed by 4 bases and J by 9 bases, 2 bases remained unmatched.

The chain uses TRBV5-1 and TRBJ2-3; D perhaps matches TRBD2 (6 bases). Trimming removed 4 bases at V and 4 bases at J, with 16 bases between. CDR1 SGHRS and CDR2 YFSETQ come from the germline V gene. This CDR3 is 15 amino acids long. The CDR3 spells CASSPFRGSADTQYF. Written as DNA, the CDR3 is TGCGCCAGCAGCCCCTTCCGGGGGTCGGCAGATACGCAGTATTTT.

This clone was recorded a few times. The V and J genes are TRBV2 and TRBJ2-7, with D unclear. V shed 4 bases and J shed 3 bases, with 10 bases lying between them. Germline CDR1 is SNHLY and CDR2 is FYNNEI. CDR3 length: 13 amino acids. This chain's CDR3 is CASSAFGDYEQYV. CDR3 nucleotide sequence: TGTGCCAGCAGTGCTTTTGGGGACTACGAGCAGTACGTC.

This sequence joins TRBV4-2 and TRBJ2-3, with unresolved D. Germline V gene lookup returns CDR1 LGHNA and CDR2 YNFKEQ. CDR3 size: 13 residues. Trimming took 0 bases from V and 4 from J, leaving 5 bases between them. CDR3 protein: CASSQERSDTQYF. Written as DNA, the CDR3 is TGTGCCAGCAGCCAAGAGAGGTCAGATACGCAGTATTTT.